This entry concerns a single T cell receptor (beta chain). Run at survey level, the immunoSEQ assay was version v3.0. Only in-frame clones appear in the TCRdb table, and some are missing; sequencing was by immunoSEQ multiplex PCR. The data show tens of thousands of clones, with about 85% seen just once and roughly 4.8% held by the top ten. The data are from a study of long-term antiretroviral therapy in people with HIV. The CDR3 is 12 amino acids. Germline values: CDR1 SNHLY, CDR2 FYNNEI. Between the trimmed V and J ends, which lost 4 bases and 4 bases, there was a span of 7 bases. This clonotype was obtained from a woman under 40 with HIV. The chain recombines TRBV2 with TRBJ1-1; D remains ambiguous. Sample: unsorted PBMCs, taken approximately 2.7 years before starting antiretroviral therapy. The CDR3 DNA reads TGTGCCAGCAGTGCTTATTCCACTGAAGCTTTCTTT. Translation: CASSAYSTEAFF. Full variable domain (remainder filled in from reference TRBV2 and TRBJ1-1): EPEVTQTPSHQVTQMGQEVILRCVPISNHLYFYWYRQILGQKVEFLVSFYNNEISEKSEIFDDQFSVERPDGSNFTLKIRSTKLEDSAMYFCASSAYSTEAFFGQGTRLTVV.